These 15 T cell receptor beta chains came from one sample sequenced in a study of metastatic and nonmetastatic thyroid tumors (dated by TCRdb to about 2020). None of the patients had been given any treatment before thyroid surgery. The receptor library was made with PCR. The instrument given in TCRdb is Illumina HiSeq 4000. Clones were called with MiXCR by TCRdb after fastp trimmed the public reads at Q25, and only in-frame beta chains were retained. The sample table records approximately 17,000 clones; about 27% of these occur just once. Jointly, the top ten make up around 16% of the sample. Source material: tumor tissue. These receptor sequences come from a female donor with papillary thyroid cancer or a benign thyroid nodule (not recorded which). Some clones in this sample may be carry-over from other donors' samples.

This CDR3 is CASSSYMVRGNYGYTF. Here the CDR3 DNA reads TGTGCCAGCAGCTCCTATATGGTCAGGGGGAACTATGGCTACACCTTC. The chain recombines TRBV11-2 with TRBJ1-2, with 7 bases lining up with TRBD1. The V and J ends lost 4 bases and 2 bases, in that order; junction bases with no gene match: 10. The CDR3 has 16 residues. The germline gives CDR1 SGHAT, CDR2 FQNNGV.

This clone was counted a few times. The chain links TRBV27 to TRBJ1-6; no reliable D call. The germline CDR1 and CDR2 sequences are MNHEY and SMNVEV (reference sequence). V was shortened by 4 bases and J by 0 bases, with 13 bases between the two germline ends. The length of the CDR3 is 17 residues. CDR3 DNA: TGTGCCAGCAGTTCCAGACCTGGGCTCTCCTATAATTCACCCCTCCACTTT. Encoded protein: CASSSRPGLSYNSPLHF.

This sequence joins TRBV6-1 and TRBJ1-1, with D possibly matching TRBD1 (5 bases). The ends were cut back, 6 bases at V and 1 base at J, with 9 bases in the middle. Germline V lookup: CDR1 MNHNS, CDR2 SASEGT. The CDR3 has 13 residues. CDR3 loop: CASSPTGNTEAFF. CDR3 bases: TGTGCCAGCAGCCCCACAGGGAACACTGAAGCTTTCTTT.

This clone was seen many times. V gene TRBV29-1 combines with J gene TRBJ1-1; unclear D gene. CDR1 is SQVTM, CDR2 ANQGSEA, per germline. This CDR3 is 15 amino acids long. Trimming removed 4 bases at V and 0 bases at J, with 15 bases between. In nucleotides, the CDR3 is TGCAGCGTTGGCTCGGGTTGGGCGATGAACACTGAAGCTTTCTTT. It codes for CSVGSGWAMNTEAFF.

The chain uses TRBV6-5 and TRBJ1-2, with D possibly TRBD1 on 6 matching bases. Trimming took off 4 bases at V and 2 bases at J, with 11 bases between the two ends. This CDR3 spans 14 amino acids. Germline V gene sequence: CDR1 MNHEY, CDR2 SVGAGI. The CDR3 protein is CASSSYTGNYGYTF. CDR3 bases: TGTGCCAGCAGTTCCTACACAGGGAACTATGGCTACACCTTC.

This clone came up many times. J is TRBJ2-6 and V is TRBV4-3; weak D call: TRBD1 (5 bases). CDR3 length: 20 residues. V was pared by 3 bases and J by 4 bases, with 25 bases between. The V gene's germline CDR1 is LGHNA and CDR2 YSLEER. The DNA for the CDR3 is TGCGCCAGCAGCCATGGCCGTGCCAGGGTAGGCGCGGCGGGGGCCAACGTCCTGACTTTC. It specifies CASSHGRARVGAAGANVLTF.

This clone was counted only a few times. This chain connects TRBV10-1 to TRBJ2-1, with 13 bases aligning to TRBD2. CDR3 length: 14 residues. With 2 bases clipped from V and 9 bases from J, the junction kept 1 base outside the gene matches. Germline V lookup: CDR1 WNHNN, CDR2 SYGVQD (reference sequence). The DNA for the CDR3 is TGCGCCAGCAGTGAGGGACTAGCGGGAGTTGAGCAGTTCTTC. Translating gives CASSEGLAGVEQFF.

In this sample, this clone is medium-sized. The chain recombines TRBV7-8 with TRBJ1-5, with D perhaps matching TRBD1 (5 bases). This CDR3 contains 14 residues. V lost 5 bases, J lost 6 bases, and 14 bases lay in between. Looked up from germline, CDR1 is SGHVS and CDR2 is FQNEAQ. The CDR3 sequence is CASSPSRGGQPQHF. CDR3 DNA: TGTGCCAGCAGCCCTTCCCGGGGGGGTCAGCCCCAGCATTTT.

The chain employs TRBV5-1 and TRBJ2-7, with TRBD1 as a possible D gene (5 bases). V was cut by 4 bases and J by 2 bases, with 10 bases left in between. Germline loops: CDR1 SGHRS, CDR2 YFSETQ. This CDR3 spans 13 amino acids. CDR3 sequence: CASSLGPPYEQYF. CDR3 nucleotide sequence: TGCGCCAGCAGCCTGGGGCCTCCCTACGAGCAGTACTTC.

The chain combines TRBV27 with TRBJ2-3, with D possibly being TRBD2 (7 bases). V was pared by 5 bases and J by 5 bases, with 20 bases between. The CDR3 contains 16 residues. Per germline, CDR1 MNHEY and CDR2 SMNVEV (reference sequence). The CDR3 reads CASSPLGAGEGDTQYF. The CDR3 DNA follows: TGTGCCAGCAGTCCGCTGGGGGCGGGAGAGGGAGATACGCAGTATTTT.

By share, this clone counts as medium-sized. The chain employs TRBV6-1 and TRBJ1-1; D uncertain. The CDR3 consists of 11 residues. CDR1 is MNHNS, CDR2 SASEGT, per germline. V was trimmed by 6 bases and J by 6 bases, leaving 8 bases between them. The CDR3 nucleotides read TGTGCCAGCAGGGATGGGCCTGAAGCTTTCTTT. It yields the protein CASRDGPEAFF.

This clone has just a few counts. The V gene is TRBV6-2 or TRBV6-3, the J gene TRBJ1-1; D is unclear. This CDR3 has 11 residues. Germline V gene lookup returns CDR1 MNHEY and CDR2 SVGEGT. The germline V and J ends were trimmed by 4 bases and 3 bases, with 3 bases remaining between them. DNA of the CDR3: TGTGCCAGCAGTTCATACACTGAAGCTTTCTTT. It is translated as CASSSYTEAFF.

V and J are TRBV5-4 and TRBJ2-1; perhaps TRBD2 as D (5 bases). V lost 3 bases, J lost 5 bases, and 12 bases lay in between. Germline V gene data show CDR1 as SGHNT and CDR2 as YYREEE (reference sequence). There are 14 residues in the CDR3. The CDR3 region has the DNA TGTGCCAGCAGCTCGCGGGCAGAAAACAATGAGCAGTTCTTC. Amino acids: CASSSRAENNEQFF.

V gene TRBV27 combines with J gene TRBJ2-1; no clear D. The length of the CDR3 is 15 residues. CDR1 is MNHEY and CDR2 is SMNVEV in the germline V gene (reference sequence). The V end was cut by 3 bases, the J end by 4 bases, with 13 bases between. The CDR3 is CASSFTAIRYNEQFF. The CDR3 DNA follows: TGTGCCAGCAGTTTCACGGCCATACGATACAATGAGCAGTTCTTC.

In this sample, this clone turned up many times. CDR3 region: CASRGPGELFF. The CDR3 nucleotides read TGTGCCAGCCGAGGACCCGGGGAGCTGTTTTTT. The chain carries TRBV6-1 and TRBJ2-2; the D is unclear. Trimming removed 8 bases at V and 6 bases at J, with 7 bases between. This CDR3 has 11 residues. CDR1 is MNHNS, CDR2 SASEGT, per germline.